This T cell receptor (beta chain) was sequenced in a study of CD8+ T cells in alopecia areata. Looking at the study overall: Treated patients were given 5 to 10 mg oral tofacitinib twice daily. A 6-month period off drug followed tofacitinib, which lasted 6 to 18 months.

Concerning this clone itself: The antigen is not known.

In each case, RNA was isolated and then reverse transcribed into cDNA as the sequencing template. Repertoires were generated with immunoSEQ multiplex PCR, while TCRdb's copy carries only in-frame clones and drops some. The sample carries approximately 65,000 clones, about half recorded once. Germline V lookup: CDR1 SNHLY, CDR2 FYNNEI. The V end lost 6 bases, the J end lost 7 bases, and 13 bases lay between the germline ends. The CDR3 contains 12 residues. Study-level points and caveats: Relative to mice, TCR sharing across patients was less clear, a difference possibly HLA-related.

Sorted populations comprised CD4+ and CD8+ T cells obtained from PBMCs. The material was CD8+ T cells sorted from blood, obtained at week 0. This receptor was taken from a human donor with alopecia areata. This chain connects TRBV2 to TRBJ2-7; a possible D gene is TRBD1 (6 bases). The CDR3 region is CASRVQGREQYF. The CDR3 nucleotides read TGTGCCAGCAGGGTACAGGGTAGGGAGCAGTACTTC. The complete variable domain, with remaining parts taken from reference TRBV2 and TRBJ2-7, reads EPEVTQTPSHQVTQMGQEVILRCVPISNHLYFYWYRQILGQKVEFLVSFYNNEISEKSEIFDDQFSVERPDGSNFTLKIRSTKLEDSAMYFCASRVQGREQYFGPGTRLTVT.